This T cell receptor beta chain was recorded in a study of tumor-infiltrating lymphocytes in primary liver carcinoma. The study, taken as a whole, reports: Against blood, tumors held a significantly higher top-250-clone fraction (p = 0.039).

The template, about 510 ng total RNA, yielded TCR beta cDNA made with a constant-region primer. Amplification in three nested multiplex PCR rounds with slightly modified ARM-PCR gave rise to TCR beta libraries. TCRdb processed the multiplex PCR reads anew with MiXCR; each CDR3 protein has one entry. The sample includes a few hundred thousand distinct CDR3 sequences, about 50% of them seen just once. Both blood RNA, taken from unsorted whole blood, and germline DNA were extracted. Preoperatively, peripheral blood was drawn, approximately 4.2 milliliters in total. Concerning this clonotype: Its antigen is still unknown. One base away lies a much larger clone, so this may be a sequencing read error.

The clonotype was recovered from a woman under 40 with primary liver carcinoma and hepatitis B virus infection. The sample was peripheral blood.

In DNA form, the CDR3 reads TGCGCCAGCAGCCCAGGGGCGGGATCCTACGATCAGTACTTC. Translating it yields CASSPGAGSYDQYF. The chain employs TRBV4-1 and TRBJ2-7; D might be TRBD1 or TRBD2, each matching 6 bases. CDR1 is MGHRA, CDR2 YSYEKL, per germline. This CDR3 spans 14 amino acids.